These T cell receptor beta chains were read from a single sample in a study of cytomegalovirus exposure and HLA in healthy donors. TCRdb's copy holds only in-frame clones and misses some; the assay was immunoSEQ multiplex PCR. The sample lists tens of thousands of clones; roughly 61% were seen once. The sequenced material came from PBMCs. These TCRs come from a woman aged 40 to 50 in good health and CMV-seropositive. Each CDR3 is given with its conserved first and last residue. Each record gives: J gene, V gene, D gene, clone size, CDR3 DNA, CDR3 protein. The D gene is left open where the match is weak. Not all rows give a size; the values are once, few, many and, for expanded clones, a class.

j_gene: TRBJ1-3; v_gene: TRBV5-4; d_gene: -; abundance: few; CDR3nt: TGTGCCAGCAGCCCGCAGGCCAACTCTGGAAACACCATATATTTT; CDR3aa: CASSPQANSGNTIYF
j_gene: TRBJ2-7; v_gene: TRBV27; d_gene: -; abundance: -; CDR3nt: TGTGCCAGCAGTTTATTGACGGGCTCCGGAGGATCACGCGAGCAGTACTTC; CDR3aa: CASSLLTGSGGSREQYF
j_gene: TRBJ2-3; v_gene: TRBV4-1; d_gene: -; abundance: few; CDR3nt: TGCGCCAGCAGCCAAGTTTTCCGGGGAGGGGGAAGCACAGATACGCAGTATTTT; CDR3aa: CASSQVFRGGGSTDTQYF
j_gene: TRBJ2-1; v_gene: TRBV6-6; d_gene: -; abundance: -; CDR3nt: TGTGCCAGCAGGCCGAGCTACAATGAGCAGTTCTTC; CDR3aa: CASRPSYNEQFF
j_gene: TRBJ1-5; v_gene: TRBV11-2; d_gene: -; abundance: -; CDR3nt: TGTGCCAGCAGCCTGAATCAGGGTACGGCTCAGCCCCAGCATTTT; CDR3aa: CASSLNQGTAQPQHF
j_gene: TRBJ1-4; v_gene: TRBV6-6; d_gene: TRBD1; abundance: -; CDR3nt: TGTGCCAGCAGTTCCCCCCGGGCAGGGGGCGTTGAAAAACTGTTTTTT; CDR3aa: CASSSPRAGGVEKLFF
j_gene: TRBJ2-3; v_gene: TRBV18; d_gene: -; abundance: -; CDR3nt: TGTGCCAGCTCACGGAGACAGAACACAGATACGCAGTATTTT; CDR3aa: CASSRRQNTDTQYF
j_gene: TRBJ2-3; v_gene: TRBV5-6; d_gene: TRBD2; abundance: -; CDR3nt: TGTGCCTCTACAGGGGCTAGCGGGAGTGCAGATACGCAGTATTTT; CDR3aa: CASTGASGSADTQYF
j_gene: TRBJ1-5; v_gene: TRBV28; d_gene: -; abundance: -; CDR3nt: TGTGCCAGCAGTTTATCGGCAGGGTTAATTCAGCCCCAGCATTTT; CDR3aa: CASSLSAGLIQPQHF
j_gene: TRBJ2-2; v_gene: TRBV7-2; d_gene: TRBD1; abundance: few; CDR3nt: TGTGCCAGCACCCCCCCCGGGCAGGGGGCGTCGGCCGGGGAGCTGTTTTTT; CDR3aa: CASTPPGQGASAGELFF
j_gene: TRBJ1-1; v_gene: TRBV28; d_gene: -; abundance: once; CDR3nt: TGTGCCAGCAGTTTAGGCGGGTTCTCGAACACTGAAGCTTTCTTT; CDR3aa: CASSLGGFSNTEAFF
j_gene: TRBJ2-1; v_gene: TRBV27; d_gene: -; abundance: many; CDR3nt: TGTGCCAGCAGACCCAGCGGCCCGGGGATGAATGAGCAGTTCTTC; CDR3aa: CASRPSGPGMNEQFF
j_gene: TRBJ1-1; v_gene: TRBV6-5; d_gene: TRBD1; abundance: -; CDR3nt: TGTGCCAGCAGTCGAGGGACAGGGAGGGAAGCTTTCTTT; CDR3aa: CASSRGTGREAFF
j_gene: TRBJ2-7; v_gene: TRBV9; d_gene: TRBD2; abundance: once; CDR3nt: TGTGCCAGCAGCGCCCAACTAGCGGGTCACTACGAGCAGTACTTC; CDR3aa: CASSAQLAGHYEQYF
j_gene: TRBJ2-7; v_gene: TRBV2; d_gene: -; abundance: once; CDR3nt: TGTGCCAGCAGTGAAGAGACGGCAGGCTTCTACGAGCAGTACTTC; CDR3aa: CASSEETAGFYEQYF
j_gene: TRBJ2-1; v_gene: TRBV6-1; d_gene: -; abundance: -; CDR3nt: TGTGCCAGCAGTGAAGGGCTACAGGGTAACTCCTACAATGAGCAGTTCTTC; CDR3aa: CASSEGLQGNSYNEQFF
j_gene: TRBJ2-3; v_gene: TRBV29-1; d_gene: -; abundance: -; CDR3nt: TGCAGCGTTGAAGACTGGGGGGGGCTAGATACGCAGTATTTT; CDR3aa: CSVEDWGGLDTQYF
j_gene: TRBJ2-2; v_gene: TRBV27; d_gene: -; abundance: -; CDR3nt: TGTGCCAGCAGCCCGAGTCCGACCGGGGAGCTGTTTTTT; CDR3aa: CASSPSPTGELFF
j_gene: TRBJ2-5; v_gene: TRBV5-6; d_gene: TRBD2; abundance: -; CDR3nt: TGTGCCAGCAGCAAAGAGCGGGAAGTCATTTTTAGGACCCAGTACTTC; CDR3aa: CASSKEREVIFRTQYF
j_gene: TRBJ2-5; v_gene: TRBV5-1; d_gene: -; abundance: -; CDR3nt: TGCGCCAGCAGGCAGGGTGTTGGCGAGACCCAGTACTTC; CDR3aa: CASRQGVGETQYF
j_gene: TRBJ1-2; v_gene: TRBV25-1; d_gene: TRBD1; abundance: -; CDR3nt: TGTGCCAGCAGTGGGGGACAGGGCGGAGGCTACACCTTC; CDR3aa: CASSGGQGGGYTF
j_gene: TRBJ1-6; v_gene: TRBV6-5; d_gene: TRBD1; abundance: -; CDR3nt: TGTGCCAGCAGCAGAGGGACAGGGAGAGAGTTACCCCTCCACTTT; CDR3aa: CASSRGTGRELPLHF
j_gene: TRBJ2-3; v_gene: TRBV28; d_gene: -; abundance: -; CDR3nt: TGTGCCAGCAGCGGCGGAAGCACAGATACGCAGTATTTT; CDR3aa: CASSGGSTDTQYF
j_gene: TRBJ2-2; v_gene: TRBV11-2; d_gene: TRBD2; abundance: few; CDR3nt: TGTGCCAGCAGCTTAGATCGGGGACTAGCGGTGAACACCGGGGAGCTGTTTTTT; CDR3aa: CASSLDRGLAVNTGELFF
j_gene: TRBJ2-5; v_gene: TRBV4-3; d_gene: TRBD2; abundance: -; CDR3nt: TGCGCCAGCAGCCCTCGGACTAGCGGGAGCGGGGAGACCCAGTACTTC; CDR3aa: CASSPRTSGSGETQYF
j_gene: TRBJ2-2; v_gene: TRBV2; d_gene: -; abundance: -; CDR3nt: TGTGCCAGCAGTGAAGCACTTAACACCGGGGAGCTGTTTTTT; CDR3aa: CASSEALNTGELFF
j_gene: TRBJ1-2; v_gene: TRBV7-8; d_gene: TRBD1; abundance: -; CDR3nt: TGTGCCAGCAGCTTAGCGCGGGACAGTTATGGCTACACCTTC; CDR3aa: CASSLARDSYGYTF
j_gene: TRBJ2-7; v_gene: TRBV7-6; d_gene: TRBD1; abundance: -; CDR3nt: TGTGCCAGCAGCCCAGGGGGCCGTGAGTTCGAGCAGTACTTC; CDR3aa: CASSPGGREFEQYF
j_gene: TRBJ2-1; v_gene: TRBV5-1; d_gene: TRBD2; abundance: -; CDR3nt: TGCGCCAGCAGCACGCGGACCCGCGGGGGCAATGAGCAGTTCTTC; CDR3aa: CASSTRTRGGNEQFF
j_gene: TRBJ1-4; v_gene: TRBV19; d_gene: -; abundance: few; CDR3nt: TGTGCCAGCCGGGACAACCATGCGAATGAAAAACTGTTTTTT; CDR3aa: CASRDNHANEKLFF
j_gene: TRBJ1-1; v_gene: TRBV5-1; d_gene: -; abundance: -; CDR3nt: TGCGCCAGCAGCCCGGTGATTGGGAACACTGAAGCTTTCTTT; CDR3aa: CASSPVIGNTEAFF
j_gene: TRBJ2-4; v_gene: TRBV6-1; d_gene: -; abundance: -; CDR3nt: TGTGCCAGCAGTGAATGGGGGGAATGGGGAGGGGGGGGGCTAGAAAACATTCAGTACTTC; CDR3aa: CASSEWGEWGGGGLENIQYF
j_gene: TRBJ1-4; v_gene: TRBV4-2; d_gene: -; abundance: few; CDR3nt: TGTGCCAGCAGCCAAGTGGGGGGAACAACTAATGAAAAACTGTTTTTT; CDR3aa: CASSQVGGTTNEKLFF
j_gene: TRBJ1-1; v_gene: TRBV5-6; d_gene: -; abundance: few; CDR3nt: TGTGCCAGCAGCTTTGTTCTGGGCGAAGGAGGGCCTGAAGCTTTCTTT; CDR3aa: CASSFVLGEGGPEAFF
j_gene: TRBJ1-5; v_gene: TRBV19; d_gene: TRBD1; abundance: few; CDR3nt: TGTGCCAGTAGCCCGGGACAGGGGGAAATAGGGGATCAGCCCCAGCATTTT; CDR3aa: CASSPGQGEIGDQPQHF
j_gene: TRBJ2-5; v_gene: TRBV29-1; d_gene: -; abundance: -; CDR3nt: TGCAGCGTTGAAGGATTTCGGCGGGACCAAGAGACCCAGTACTTC; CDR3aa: CSVEGFRRDQETQYF
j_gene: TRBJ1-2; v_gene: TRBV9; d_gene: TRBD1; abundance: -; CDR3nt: TGTGCCAGCAGACCCAGACAGGGAGCTTTCTATGGCTACACCTTC; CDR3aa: CASRPRQGAFYGYTF